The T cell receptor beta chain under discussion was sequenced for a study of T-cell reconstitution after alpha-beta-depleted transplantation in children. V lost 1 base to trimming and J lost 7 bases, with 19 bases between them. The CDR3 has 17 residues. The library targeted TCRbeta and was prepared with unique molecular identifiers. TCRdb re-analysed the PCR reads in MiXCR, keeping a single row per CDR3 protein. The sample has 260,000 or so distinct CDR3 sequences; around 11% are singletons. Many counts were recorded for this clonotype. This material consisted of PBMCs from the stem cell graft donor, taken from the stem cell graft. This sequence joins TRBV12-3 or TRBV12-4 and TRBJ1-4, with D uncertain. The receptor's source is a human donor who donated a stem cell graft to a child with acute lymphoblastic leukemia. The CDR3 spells CASSLGAFRASGEKLFF. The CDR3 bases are TGTGCCAGCAGTTTAGGAGCTTTTCGGGCTTCCGGTGAAAAACTGTTTTTT.